This T cell receptor (beta chain) emerged from a study of blood T cell repertoires in COVID-19. At the level of the study: The United States, Italy and Spain were the sources of the acute and convalescent COVID-19 samples.

Only in-frame clones appear in the TCRdb table, and some are missing; sequencing was by immunoSEQ multiplex PCR. The sample gives about 230,000 clones, 70% to 90% of which show up once; approximately 12% is in the top ten. The CDR3 runs to 15 residues. Germline trimming cut 1 base from V and 7 bases from J; bases unmatched to any gene: 7. Per germline, CDR1 MNHEY and CDR2 SMNVEV (reference sequence). The chain combines TRBV27 with TRBJ1-5; 7 bases match TRBD1. The sample was peripheral blood. The clonotype comes from a woman aged 18-29 years who had recovered from COVID-19. CDR3: CASSLWAGGRQPQHF. CDR3 nucleotide sequence: TGTGCCAGCAGTTTATGGGCAGGGGGGCGCCAGCCCCAGCATTTT.